The 28 T cell receptor beta chains below come from one sample, sequenced in a study of CD8+ T cells in alopecia areata. Investigators isolated RNA and reverse transcribed it into cDNA to act as the sequencing template. Profiling relied on immunoSEQ multiplex PCR, and the TCRdb table lists in-frame clones only, not all of them. This table has approximately 210,000 clones, approximately 72% appearing once. Treatment denoted: oral pan-JAK inhibitor, 5-10 mg twice daily. Sequenced here: CD4+ T cells sorted from blood, sampled around week 42, from a patient treated with tofacitinib. The receptor source for this set is a human donor with alopecia areata.

The chain employs TRBV2 and TRBJ2-2; D is tentatively TRBD1 or TRBD2 (6 bases each). Germline V CDR1 and CDR2: SNHLY, FYNNEI. This CDR3 region has 14 residues. V lost 4 bases and J lost 4, with 10 bases in between. In nucleotides, the CDR3 is TGTGCCAGCAGTGGTACGGGGGCCACCGGGGAGCTGTTTTTT. This codes for CASSGTGATGELFF.

The chain carries TRBV5-1 and TRBJ2-1, with 10 positions matching TRBD2. Germline-derived CDR1 and CDR2 are SGHRS and YFSETQ. This CDR3 region has 21 residues. V gave up 2 bases and J gave up 0 bases; unmatched junction bases: 17. CDR3 region: CASSLSRGLAGGWSSYNEQFF. CDR3 sequence (DNA): TGCGCCAGCAGCTTAAGTCGTGGGTTAGCGGGGGGCTGGAGCTCCTACAATGAGCAGTTCTTC. The variable domain in full, completed from reference TRBV5-1 and TRBJ2-1, reads KAGVTQTPRYLIKTRGQQVTLSCSPISGHRSVSWYQQTPGQGLQFLFEYFSETQRNKGNFPGRFSGRQFSNSRSEMNVSTLELGDSALYLCASSLSRGLAGGWSSYNEQFFGPGTRLTVL.

The chain couples TRBV29-1 to TRBJ2-3, with D perhaps TRBD2 (6 bases). The CDR3 is 12 amino acids. The ends were cut back, 6 bases at V and 1 base at J, with 8 bases in the middle. Germline assignment: CDR1 SQVTM and CDR2 ANQGSEA. The CDR3 DNA reads TGCAGCGTGAAGCGGGGCACAGATACGCAGTATTTT. This gives the protein CSVKRGTDTQYF.

The CDR3 DNA is TGTGCCTGGAGTGCCTCGGACCAAGGCGAGCAGTACTTC. It encodes CAWSASDQGEQYF. This chain joins TRBV30 and TRBJ2-7; no clear D gene. Germline CDR1 GTSNPN, CDR2 SVGIG (reference sequence). Trimming cost V 1 base and J 6 bases, with 13 bases left between them. The CDR3 runs to 13 residues.

The table lists this clone with a few counts. This chain links TRBV6-1 with TRBJ1-1; 7 nucleotides align to TRBD1. With V trimmed by 5 bases and J by 5 bases, 5 bases remained unmatched. Germline-derived CDR1 and CDR2 are MNHNS and SASEGT. This CDR3 region has 13 residues. The CDR3 DNA reads TGTGCCAGCAGTCCAGGGGGAGGGACTGAAGCTTTCTTT. It specifies CASSPGGGTEAFF.

Points on this clone: Within the sample, other DNA sequences also encode this same CDR3. The chain combines TRBV29-1 with TRBJ1-1; no firm D call. Germline-derived CDR1 and CDR2 are SQVTM and ANQGSEA. This CDR3 spans 11 amino acids. Trimming took 6 bases from V and 5 from J, leaving 10 bases between them. In nucleotides, the CDR3 is TGCAGCGTCGGTGGTCGGACTGAAGCTTTCTTT. Residues: CSVGGRTEAFF.

This chain connects TRBV9 to TRBJ2-3; no reliable D call. The CDR3 totals 15 residues. Germline assignment: CDR1 SGDLS and CDR2 YYNGEE. V was pared by 3 bases and J by 2 bases, with 13 bases between. In DNA form, the CDR3 reads TGTGCCAGCAGCGCGACACCAGTCTACACAGATACGCAGTATTTT. This codes for CASSATPVYTDTQYF.

Points on this clone: This CDR3 is also generated by other DNA sequences in the sample. The CDR3 DNA reads as TGCAGCGTGGGTCAGGGAGGCGGCAATCAGCCCCAGCATTTT. Its translation: CSVGQGGGNQPQHF. V gene TRBV29-1 combines with J gene TRBJ1-5; maybe TRBD1 (5 bases). The V gene's germline CDR1 is SQVTM and CDR2 ANQGSEA. The CDR3 spans 14 residues. Trimming removed 6 bases from V and 2 bases from J, with 14 bases in between. The complete variable domain, with remaining parts taken from reference TRBV29-1 and TRBJ1-5, reads SAVISQKPSRDICQRGTSLTIQCQVDSQVTMMFWYRQQPGQSLTLIATANQGSEATYESGFVIDKFPISRPNLTFSTLTVSNMSPEDSSIYLCSVGQGGGNQPQHFGDGTRLSIL.

The chain recombines TRBV29-1 with TRBJ1-4; unclear D gene. Looked up from germline, CDR1 is SQVTM and CDR2 is ANQGSEA. CDR3 length: 12 residues. Trimming cost V 6 bases and J 4 bases, with 9 bases left between them. CDR3 in amino acids: CSVWEFNEKLFF. CDR3 coding DNA: TGCAGCGTCTGGGAGTTTAATGAAAAACTGTTTTTT.

This chain uses TRBV30 with TRBJ1-2, with 7 bases aligning to TRBD1. In germline, CDR1 is GTSNPN, CDR2 SVGIG (reference sequence). V shed 7 bases and J 0 bases; nucleotides not matched to a gene: 2. The CDR3 runs to 12 residues. CDR3 residues: CASGQANYGYTF. In DNA form, the CDR3 reads TGTGCCTCCGGACAGGCTAACTATGGCTACACCTTC.

This clone was recorded a few times. J is TRBJ1-5 and V is TRBV29-1; unclear D gene. Germline CDR1 and CDR2: SQVTM and ANQGSEA. This CDR3 has 13 amino acids. Trimming took 3 bases from V and 5 from J, leaving 11 bases between them. The CDR3 here is CSVEISYDQPQHF. For the CDR3, the DNA is TGCAGCGTTGAGATTAGTTACGATCAGCCCCAGCATTTT.

This clone has only a few counts. The genes are TRBV7-8 and TRBJ1-1; the D gene is possibly TRBD1 (6 bases). The V gene lost 5 bases and the J gene lost 4 bases, with 14 bases spanning the gap. CDR1 is SGHVS and CDR2 is FQNEAQ in the germline V gene. The CDR3 has 14 amino acids. For the CDR3, the DNA is TGTGCCAGCAGCCCAGGGGTAGGCCCCACTGAAGCTTTCTTT. Its protein product is CASSPGVGPTEAFF. The whole variable domain, filled in from reference TRBV7-8 and TRBJ1-1, reads GAGVSQSPRYKVAKRGQDVALRCDPISGHVSLFWYQQALGQGPEFLTYFQNEAQLDKSGLPSDRFFAERPEGSVSTLKIQRTQQEDSAVYLCASSPGVGPTEAFFGQGTRLTVV.

This clone was picked up a small number of times. The CDR3 loop is CASSIDRPQSRRDRGRVQYF. In DNA, the CDR3 is TGTGCCAGTAGTATAGATCGCCCCCAAAGCCGTCGGGACAGGGGAAGAGTCCAGTACTTC. This chain connects TRBV19 to TRBJ2-5; 10 bases are shared with TRBD1. This CDR3 comprises 20 residues. Germline V gene lookup returns CDR1 LNHDA and CDR2 SQIVND (reference sequence). The junction had 23 bases not matched to a gene; V was cut back by 0 bases and J by 10 bases.

The DNA of the CDR3 is TGTGCCAGCAGCCCCGGGACAGTCTTAGGGTACGAGCAGTACTTC. Residues: CASSPGTVLGYEQYF. The chain uses TRBV5-6 and TRBJ2-7, with 7 bases that match TRBD1. Looked up from germline, CDR1 is SGHDT and CDR2 is YYEEEE. This CDR3 is built from 15 residues. The J segment lost 4 bases and the V segment lost 4 bases, leaving 11 bases of the junction unmatched.

Worth noting for this clone: The same CDR3 is also encoded by other DNA sequences in this sample. The V and J genes are TRBV29-1 and TRBJ1-1; unclear D gene. Germline V CDR1 and CDR2: SQVTM, ANQGSEA. The CDR3 covers 13 residues. Trimming left V 4 bases short and J 0 bases short, with 9 bases between. The CDR3 bases are TGCAGCGTTGTCGGTCAGTTGAACACTGAAGCTTTCTTT. Translating gives CSVVGQLNTEAFF.

The CDR3 nucleotides are TGTGCCAGCAGCTACACCGGGACAGATGAAGCTTTCTTT. Amino acids: CASSYTGTDEAFF. The chain links TRBV5-6 to TRBJ1-1, with 7 bases aligning to TRBD1. The germline V gene has CDR1 SGHDT and CDR2 YYEEEE. With 3 bases clipped from V and 7 bases from J, the junction kept 6 bases outside the gene matches. The CDR3 has 13 amino acids.

The gene calls are TRBV2 and TRBJ1-5; no reliable D call. The CDR3 is made up of 14 amino acids. Germline V gene lookup returns CDR1 SNHLY and CDR2 FYNNEI. Trimming pared 4 bases from V and 8 bases from J, leaving 15 bases between. The CDR3 DNA sequence: TGTGCCAGCAGTGGCAACGGCTTTGGCGAGCCCCAGCATTTT. It is translated as CASSGNGFGEPQHF.

The rearrangement joins TRBV30 to TRBJ1-1, with TRBD1 identical over 8 bases. The CDR3 is 12 residues long. Germline trimming cut 2 bases from V and 10 bases from J; bases unmatched to any gene: 6. Per germline, CDR1 GTSNPN and CDR2 SVGIG (reference sequence). The CDR3 sequence: CAWSRTGLRAFF. CDR3 in DNA: TGTGCCTGGAGTAGGACAGGGCTGCGAGCTTTCTTT.

The gene calls are TRBV19 and TRBJ2-3; 9 bases match TRBD2. Germline V gene data show CDR1 as LNHDA and CDR2 as SQIVND (reference sequence). V trimming: 7 bases; J trimming: 5 bases; junction bases outside the gene matches: 7. The CDR3 runs 14 residues. For the CDR3, the DNA is TGTGCCAGTAATGGCGGGGGGGCTGTAGATACGCAGTATTTT. It encodes CASNGGGAVDTQYF.

V is TRBV10-1 and J is TRBJ2-5, with D possibly being TRBD2 (6 bases). Germline values: CDR1 WNHNN, CDR2 SYGVQD (reference sequence). The CDR3 loop spans 13 amino acids. The V and J ends lost 10 bases and 2 bases respectively, with 14 bases between them. CDR3 sequence reads: CATSRDLQETQYF. The DNA for the CDR3 is TGCGCCACCTCCCGGGACTTACAAGAGACCCAGTACTTC.

The J gene is TRBJ1-5, the V gene TRBV13; D gene unclear. CDR3 length: 12 amino acids. V was pared by 5 bases and J by 5 bases, with 7 bases between. From germline, CDR1 is PRHDT and CDR2 FYEKMQ (reference sequence). DNA of the CDR3: TGTGCCAGCAGCCAGCAACATCAGCCCCAGCATTTT. Translated, it gives CASSQQHQPQHF.

There are many counts of this clone. V usage is TRBV7-2 and J usage is TRBJ2-3, with D perhaps matching TRBD2 (6 bases). Germline CDR1 SGHTA, CDR2 FQGNSA. CDR3 length: 13 amino acids. Trimming left V 5 bases short and J 5 bases short, with 11 bases between. Written as DNA, the CDR3 is TGTGCCAGCAGCCTGGGACTGGGAGATACGCAGTATTTT. It codes for CASSLGLGDTQYF. Together with reference TRBV7-2 and TRBJ2-3, the CDR3 gives the full variable domain: GAGVSQSPSNKVTEKGKDVELRCDPISGHTALYWYRQSLGQGLEFLIYFQGNSAPDKSGLPSDRFSAERTGGSVSTLTIQRTQQEDSAVYLCASSLGLGDTQYFGPGTRLTVL.

V usage is TRBV9 and J usage is TRBJ2-3; no definite D call. V lost 3 bases, J lost 0 bases, and 5 bases lay in between. The CDR3 is 13 residues long. The germline gives CDR1 SGDLS, CDR2 YYNGEE. Written as DNA, the CDR3 is TGTGCCAGCAGCGGTGGTAGCACAGATACGCAGTATTTT. Translation gives CASSGGSTDTQYF.

This clone was observed a handful of times. The chain carries TRBV29-1 and TRBJ2-7, with D possibly being TRBD1 or TRBD2 (5 bases each). Per the germline V gene, CDR1 is SQVTM and CDR2 is ANQGSEA. The CDR3 has 11 amino acids. Deletions cut 3 bases from V and 2 bases from J, with 5 bases between. DNA for the CDR3: TGCAGCGTTGAGGGGGCCTACGAGCAGTACTTC. Its translation is CSVEGAYEQYF.

The J gene is TRBJ2-1, the V gene TRBV27, with TRBD2 matching over 7 bases. Germline loops: CDR1 MNHEY, CDR2 SMNVEV (reference sequence). Unmatched junction bases numbered 9, after V lost 4 bases and J lost 9 bases. This CDR3 comprises 14 residues. CDR3 residues: CASSSGLETSEQFF. The CDR3, as DNA: TGTGCCAGCAGTTCCGGACTAGAAACGAGTGAGCAGTTCTTC.

The chain is built from TRBV5-1 and TRBJ2-5; 9 bases are a match to TRBD2. Unmatched junction bases numbered 11, after V lost 4 bases and J lost 7 bases. There are 15 residues in the CDR3. Germline V gene sequence: CDR1 SGHRS, CDR2 YFSETQ. For the CDR3, the DNA is TGCGCCAGCAGCCTGCAGACTAGCGGAGGGGGGACCCAGTACTTC. Encoded protein: CASSLQTSGGGTQYF.

V gene TRBV6-6 combines with J gene TRBJ2-3; 8 bases match TRBD1. Looked up from germline, CDR1 is MNHNY and CDR2 is SVGAGI (reference sequence). This CDR3 spans 16 amino acids. J was trimmed by 5 bases and V by 4 bases; bases with no gene match: 11. CDR3 protein: CASSFDPGGILDTQYF. CDR3 nucleotides: TGTGCCAGCAGTTTCGATCCAGGGGGCATTCTAGATACGCAGTATTTT.

This clone has just one count. The chain recombines TRBV19 with TRBJ1-2; D call uncertain. The CDR3 spans 11 residues. V was cut by 7 bases and J by 3 bases, with 6 bases left in between. Germline assignment: CDR1 LNHDA and CDR2 SQIVND (reference sequence). The CDR3 DNA reads as TGTGCCAGTACGGACTACTATGGCTACACCTTC. The encoded protein is CASTDYYGYTF.